The 10 T cell receptor beta chains below were found in one sample sequenced in a study of preoperative IRX-2 immunotherapy in early breast cancer. Some clones are missing from TCRdb's copy, which holds only in-frame ones; the method was immunoSEQ multiplex PCR. The data show about 67,000 clones, around 94% seen once. Treatment indicated: preoperative locoregional IRX-2 cytokine immunotherapy. Sample acquisition took place from a patient treated with IRX-2 immunotherapy. Source of these receptors: a human donor with breast cancer.

V is TRBV9 and J is TRBJ2-1; D possibly corresponds to TRBD2 (7 bases). V lost 0 bases, J lost 2 bases, and 9 bases lay in between. The CDR3 runs to 15 residues. Per germline, CDR1 SGDLS and CDR2 YYNGEE. For the CDR3, the DNA is TGTGCCAGCAGCGTAGCGGGGGGCCCCTACAATGAGCAGTTCTTC. As protein: CASSVAGGPYNEQFF. Variable domain in full (rest from reference TRBV9 and TRBJ2-1): DSGVTQTPKHLITATGQRVTLRCSPRSGDLSVYWYQQSLDQGLQFLIQYYNGEERAKGNILERFSAQQFPDLHSELNLSSLELGDSALYFCASSVAGGPYNEQFFGPGTRLTVL.

The chain uses TRBV4-2 and TRBJ1-3; perhaps TRBD1 as D (5 bases). Trimming cost V 1 base and J 7 bases, with 23 bases left between them. Germline V CDR1 and CDR2: LGHNA, YNFKEQ. CDR3 length: 18 residues. The CDR3 coding sequence is TGTGCCAGCAGCCAAGGGCCTCCTAGCAGCCCGGGGCAGAACACCATATATTTT. Translating gives CASSQGPPSSPGQNTIYF.

This chain connects TRBV5-1 to TRBJ2-7; 7 bases are shared with TRBD2. The V and J ends lost 3 bases and 6 bases, in that order; junction bases with no gene match: 15. Germline assignment: CDR1 SGHRS and CDR2 YFSETQ. This CDR3 has 16 residues. CDR3 protein: CASSYPLRGGSGEQYF. Here the CDR3 DNA reads TGCGCCAGCAGCTACCCACTCCGGGGCGGGAGCGGCGAGCAGTACTTC.

J is TRBJ2-2 and V is TRBV7-3, with TRBD2 matching 11 bases. The CDR3 covers 17 residues. Trimming cost V 3 bases and J 4 bases; bases outside gene matches: 7. Germline CDR1 and CDR2: SGHTA and FQGTGA. The CDR3 nucleotides are TGTGCCAGCAGCTTTGGCGAACTAGCGGGAGTCACCGGGGAGCTGTTTTTT. Its translation: CASSFGELAGVTGELFF.

This clone was found a few times. This chain joins TRBV10-3 and TRBJ2-3; D may be TRBD2 (6 bases). Germline assignment: CDR1 ENHRY and CDR2 SYGVKD. The CDR3 runs to 14 residues. V lost 5 bases to trimming and J lost 6 bases, with 15 bases between them. The DNA for the CDR3 is TGTGCCATCAGTCCCACCGGAGGGACGGATACGCAGTATTTT. This gives the protein CAISPTGGTDTQYF.

This chain joins TRBV27 and TRBJ1-2; 8 nucleotides match TRBD1. V lost 6 bases, J lost 2 bases, and 11 bases stayed unmatched. Germline V gives CDR1 MNHEY, CDR2 SMNVEV (reference sequence). The CDR3 is made up of 16 amino acids. In DNA form, the CDR3 reads TGTGCCAGCAGGGGCGTCAGGGGGCGCGCCAACTATGGCTACACCTTC. It encodes CASRGVRGRANYGYTF.

In regard to this clone: The junction and the germline gene differ at one end; a read error may be behind it. The chain has TRBV5-6 and TRBJ2-5, with D uncertain. The CDR3 is 11 residues long. CDR1 is SGHDT and CDR2 is YYEEEE in the germline V gene. The CDR3 here is CASTLKETQYF. The DNA of the CDR3 is TGTGCCAGCACCTTGAAAGAGACCCAGTACTTC.

The chain couples TRBV7-2 to TRBJ2-7; D is perhaps TRBD2 (6 bases). The germline CDR1 and CDR2 sequences are SGHTA and FQGNSA. With 5 bases removed from V and 9 bases from J, the gap between germline ends came to 23 bases. The CDR3 extends over 15 amino acids. For the CDR3, the DNA is TGTGCCAGCAGCCCCCGGGCAGGGACTTCCTTCGGGCAGTACTTC. Protein product: CASSPRAGTSFGQYF.

This sequence joins TRBV7-3 and TRBJ1-1; weak D call: TRBD1 (6 bases). The CDR3 consists of 13 residues. The V and J ends lost 4 bases and 3 bases respectively, with 9 bases between them. Germline values: CDR1 SGHTA, CDR2 FQGTGA. CDR3 in amino acids: CASSYRDHTEAFF. CDR3 nucleotide sequence: TGTGCCAGCAGCTACAGGGATCACACTGAAGCTTTCTTT.

The chain couples TRBV6-6 to TRBJ2-6, with D unclear. The length of the CDR3 is 15 residues. V lost 8 bases, J lost 1 base, and 12 bases lay in between. Germline V gene sequence: CDR1 MNHNY, CDR2 SVGAGI (reference sequence). CDR3 sequence: CASCPQRSGANVLTF. The CDR3 bases are TGTGCCAGCTGCCCACAGAGATCTGGGGCCAACGTCCTGACTTTC.